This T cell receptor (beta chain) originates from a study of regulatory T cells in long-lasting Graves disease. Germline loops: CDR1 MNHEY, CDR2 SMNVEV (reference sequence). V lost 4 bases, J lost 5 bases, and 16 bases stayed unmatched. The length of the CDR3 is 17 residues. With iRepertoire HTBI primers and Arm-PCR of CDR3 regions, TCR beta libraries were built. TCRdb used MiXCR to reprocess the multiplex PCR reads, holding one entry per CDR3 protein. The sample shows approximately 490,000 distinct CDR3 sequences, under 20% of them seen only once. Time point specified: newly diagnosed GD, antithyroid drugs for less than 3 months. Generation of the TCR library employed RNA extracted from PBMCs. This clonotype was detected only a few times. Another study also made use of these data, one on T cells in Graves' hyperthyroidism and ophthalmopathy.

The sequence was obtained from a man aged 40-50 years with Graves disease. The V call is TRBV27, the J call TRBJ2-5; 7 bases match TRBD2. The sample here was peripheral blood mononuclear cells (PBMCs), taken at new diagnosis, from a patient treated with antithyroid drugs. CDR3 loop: CASSWRDRAGDLETQYF. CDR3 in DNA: TGTGCCAGCAGTTGGAGAGACCGGGCGGGAGATTTGGAGACCCAGTACTTC.